This T cell receptor (beta chain) emerged from a study of TIL therapy for anti-PD-1-resistant metastatic lung cancer. The libraries were made with immunoSEQ v3. Each library reached about 2 million read pairs, or 5-6 million at deep level. TCRdb's table, derived via immunoSEQ multiplex PCR, lists solely in-frame clones and lacks some. The table shows 95,000 or so clones, with roughly 65% occurring only once. The V gene's germline CDR1 is MDHEN and CDR2 SYDVKM. This CDR3 is 12 amino acids long. Time point meaning: pre-treatment sample, taken before nivolumab and TIL therapy. Most excised metastases sampled were pleural nodules or supraclavicular lymph nodes. Patients then received nivolumab; progressors got lymphodepletion, TIL and IL-2.

The receptor comes from a person aged 25 to 85 with non-small cell lung cancer. The specimen comprised tumor tissue, sampled at baseline. The V call is TRBV28, the J call TRBJ2-5; possibly TRBD2 for D (7 bases). The DNA end favors TRBJ2-7, so the J call may be wrong. This CDR3 is CASSSGGNEQYF. CDR3 coding DNA: TGTGCCAGCAGCTCGGGGGGCAACGAGCAGTACTTC.